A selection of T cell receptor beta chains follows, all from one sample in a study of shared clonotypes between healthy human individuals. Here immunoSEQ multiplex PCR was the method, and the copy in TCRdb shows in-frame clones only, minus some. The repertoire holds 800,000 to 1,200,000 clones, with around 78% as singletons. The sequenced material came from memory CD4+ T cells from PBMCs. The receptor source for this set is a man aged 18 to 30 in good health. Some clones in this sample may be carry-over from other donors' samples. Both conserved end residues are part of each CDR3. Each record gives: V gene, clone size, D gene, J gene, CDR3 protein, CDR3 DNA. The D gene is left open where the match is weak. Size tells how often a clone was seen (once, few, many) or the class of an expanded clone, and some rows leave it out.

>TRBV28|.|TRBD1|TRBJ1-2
CASSLTGGNHGYTF
TGTGCCAGCAGTTTAACAGGGGGAAATCATGGCTACACCTTC
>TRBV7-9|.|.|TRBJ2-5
CASGAVGETQYF
TGTGCCTCCGGGGCGGTGGGGGAGACCCAGTACTTC
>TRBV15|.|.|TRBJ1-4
CATSRDRAGSEKLFF
TGTGCCACCAGCAGAGATCGAGCAGGGAGTGAAAAACTGTTTTTT
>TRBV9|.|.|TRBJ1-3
CASSPWGASGNTIYF
TGTGCCAGCAGCCCCTGGGGAGCGTCTGGAAACACCATATATTTT
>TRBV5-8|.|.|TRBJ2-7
CASSRGWSYEQYF
TGTGCCAGCAGCCGGGGTTGGTCCTACGAGCAGTACTTC
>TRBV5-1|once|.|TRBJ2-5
CASSLRAGAGSEAQYF
TGCGCCAGCAGCTTGCGGGCAGGGGCGGGCTCGGAGGCCCAGTACTTC
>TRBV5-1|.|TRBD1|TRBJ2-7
CASSFTGAYEQYF
TGCGCCAGCAGCTTTACAGGGGCCTACGAGCAGTACTTC
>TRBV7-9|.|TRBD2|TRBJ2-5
CASNDGLADVRETQYF
TGTGCCAGCAACGATGGACTAGCGGACGTCCGAGAGACCCAGTACTTC
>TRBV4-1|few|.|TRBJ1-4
CASSPSEINEKLFF
TGCGCCAGCAGCCCTAGTGAGATTAATGAAAAACTGTTTTTT
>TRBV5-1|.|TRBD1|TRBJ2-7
CASGSGQGASGYEQYF
TGCGCCAGCGGCTCGGGACAGGGGGCCTCCGGTTACGAGCAGTACTTC
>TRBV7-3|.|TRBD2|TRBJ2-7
CASSPLADISKQYF
TGTGCCAGCAGCCCACTAGCGGATATCTCTAAGCAGTACTTC
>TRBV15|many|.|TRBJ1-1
CATSREGQYTEAFF
TGTGCCACCAGCAGAGAAGGGCAGTACACTGAAGCTTTCTTT
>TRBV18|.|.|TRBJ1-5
CASSPTQGNQPQHF
TGTGCCAGCTCACCCACTCAGGGCAATCAGCCCCAGCATTTT
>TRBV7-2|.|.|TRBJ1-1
CASSQVEPRNTEAFF
TGTGCCAGCAGCCAAGTTGAACCGAGAAACACTGAAGCTTTCTTT
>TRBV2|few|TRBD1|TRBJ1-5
CASSPGTGWKQPQHF
TGTGCCAGCAGTCCCGGGACAGGGTGGAAACAGCCCCAGCATTTT
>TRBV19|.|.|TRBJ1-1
CASSPTRGGSTEAFF
TGTGCCAGTAGTCCCACCCGGGGGGGAAGTACTGAAGCTTTCTTT
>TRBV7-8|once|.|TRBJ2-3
CASSFPGGSDTQYF
TGTGCCAGCAGCTTCCCAGGTGGGAGCGATACGCAGTATTTT
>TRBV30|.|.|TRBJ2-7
CAWSVETHSYEQYF
TGTGCCTGGAGTGTAGAAACACACTCCTACGAGCAGTACTTC
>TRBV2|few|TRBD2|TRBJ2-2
CASSKEVAGANTGELFF
TGTGCCAGCAGTAAAGAAGTAGCGGGGGCGAACACCGGGGAGCTGTTTTTT
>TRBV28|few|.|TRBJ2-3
CASSFRLQVGVDTQYF
TGTGCCAGCAGTTTTCGTTTACAGGTTGGGGTGGATACGCAGTATTTT
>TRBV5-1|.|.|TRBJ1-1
CASREGGAGNTEAFF
TGCGCCAGCAGGGAAGGGGGAGCAGGGAACACTGAAGCTTTCTTT
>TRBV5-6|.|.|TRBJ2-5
CASSLGARGKGETQYF
TGTGCCAGCAGCTTGGGGGCGAGGGGGAAGGGCGAGACCCAGTACTTC
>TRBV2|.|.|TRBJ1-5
CASSEGSSNQPQHF
TGTGCCAGCAGTGAAGGGAGTAGCAATCAGCCCCAGCATTTT
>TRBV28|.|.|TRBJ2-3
CASSRGGATDTQYF
TGTGCCAGCAGTAGGGGGGGTGCCACAGATACGCAGTATTTT
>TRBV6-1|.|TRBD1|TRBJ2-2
CASSWTGAITGELFF
TGTGCCAGCAGTTGGACAGGGGCGATCACCGGGGAGCTGTTTTTT
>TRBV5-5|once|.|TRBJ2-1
CASSLEVYNEQFF
TGTGCCAGCAGCTTGGAGGTCTACAATGAGCAGTTCTTC